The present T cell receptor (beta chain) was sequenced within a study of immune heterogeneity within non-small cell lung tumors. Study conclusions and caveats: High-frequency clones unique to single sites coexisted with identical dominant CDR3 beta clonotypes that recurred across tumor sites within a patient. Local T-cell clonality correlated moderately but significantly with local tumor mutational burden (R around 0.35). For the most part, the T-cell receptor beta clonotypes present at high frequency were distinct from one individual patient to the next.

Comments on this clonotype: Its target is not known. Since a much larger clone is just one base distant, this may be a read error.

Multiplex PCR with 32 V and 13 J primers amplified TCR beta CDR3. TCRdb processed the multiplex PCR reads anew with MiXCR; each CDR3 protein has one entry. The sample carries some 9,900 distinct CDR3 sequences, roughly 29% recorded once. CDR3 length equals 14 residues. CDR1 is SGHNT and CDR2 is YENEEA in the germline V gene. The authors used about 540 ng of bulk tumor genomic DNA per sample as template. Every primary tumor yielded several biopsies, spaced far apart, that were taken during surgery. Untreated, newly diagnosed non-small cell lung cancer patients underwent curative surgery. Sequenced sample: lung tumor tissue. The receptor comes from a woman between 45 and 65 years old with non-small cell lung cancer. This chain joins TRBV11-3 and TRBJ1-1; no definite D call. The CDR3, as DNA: TGTGCCAGCAGCTTAGATCCAGAGAACAGTGAAGCTTTCTTT. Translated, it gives CASSLDPENSEAFF.